The 32 T cell receptor beta chains listed next were all sequenced from one sample in a study of early T cells in non-severe SARS-CoV-2 infection. MiXCR, run by TCRdb on the 5' RACE reads, gives a single entry per CDR3 protein. The sample includes about 52,000 distinct CDR3 sequences, 6.2% seen only once; the top ten take less than 5%. The sample comprised whole blood. These receptors were taken from an adult who was a healthcare worker with PCR-confirmed SARS-CoV-2 infection or an uninfected control (not recorded which).

For the CDR3, the DNA is TGTGCCAGCAGCCACCCCCCCGTGACATTTAGCTCCTACGAGCAGTACTTC. This sequence encodes CASSHPPVTFSSYEQYF. This chain connects TRBV7-9 to TRBJ2-7, with unresolved D. Germline V gives CDR1 SEHNR, CDR2 FQNEAQ (reference sequence). The CDR3 totals 17 residues. Trimming pared 5 bases from V and 0 bases from J, leaving 20 bases between.

The V call is TRBV12-3 or TRBV12-4, the J call TRBJ2-3; maybe TRBD2 (5 bases). Trimming took 6 bases from V and 5 from J, leaving 12 bases between them. The length of the CDR3 is 13 residues. For the CDR3, the DNA is TGTGCCAGCAGAATGGGGAGAGGAGATACGCAGTATTTT. It encodes CASRMGRGDTQYF.

This clonotype was seen a few times. The gene calls are TRBV6-6 and TRBJ2-1; D is ambiguous. Germline CDR1 reads MNHNY; CDR2 reads SVGAGI (reference sequence). With 7 bases removed from V and 3 bases from J, the gap between germline ends came to 4 bases. This CDR3 region has 11 residues. CDR3 residues: CASTYYNEQFF. CDR3 coding DNA: TGTGCCAGCACCTACTACAATGAGCAGTTCTTC.

This clonotype was found many times. The chain recombines TRBV3-1 with TRBJ2-7; TRBD1 matches 8 bases. Unmatched junction bases numbered 10, after V lost 3 bases and J lost 3 bases. The CDR3 totals 16 residues. CDR1 is LGHDT, CDR2 YNNKEL, per germline (reference sequence). The CDR3 DNA sequence: TGTGCCAGCAGCCAGAAGACAGGGGTGCGAATCTACGAGCAGTACTTC. The encoded protein is CASSQKTGVRIYEQYF.

This chain uses TRBV28 with TRBJ2-7; the D is unclear. The CDR3 is 11 amino acids. Per the germline V gene, CDR1 is MDHEN and CDR2 is SYDVKM. V was clipped by 1 base and J by 6 bases, with 4 bases between them. CDR3 DNA: TGTGCCAGCAGTTTATTGACCGAGCAGTACTTC. This sequence encodes CASSLLTEQYF.

Many counts were recorded for this clonotype. The chain carries TRBV7-9 and TRBJ1-1; 10 nucleotides match TRBD1. This CDR3 has 14 residues. Germline loops: CDR1 SEHNR, CDR2 FQNEAQ (reference sequence). The J segment lost 4 bases and the V segment lost 2 bases, leaving 1 base of the junction unmatched. CDR3 region: CASSLWTGGTEAFF. The DNA for the CDR3 is TGTGCCAGCAGCTTATGGACAGGGGGCACTGAAGCTTTCTTT.

The chain uses TRBV6-2 or TRBV6-3 and TRBJ1-5, with 7 positions matching TRBD1. The ends lost 6 bases at V and 5 bases at J; junction bases unmatched: 7. Germline V gene sequence: CDR1 MNHEY, CDR2 SVGEGT. This CDR3 spans 14 amino acids. The CDR3 DNA sequence: TGTGCCAGCAGGGAGGGACAGCCGCATCAGCCCCAGCATTTT. It encodes CASREGQPHQPQHF.

This clonotype was found many times. J is TRBJ2-3 and V is TRBV7-9, with D perhaps TRBD1 or TRBD2 (6 bases each). V was shortened by 8 bases and J by 6 bases, with 9 bases between the two germline ends. The germline CDR1 and CDR2 sequences are SEHNR and FQNEAQ (reference sequence). The CDR3 has 11 residues. CDR3 DNA: TGTGCCAGCCCCGGGGGCGATACGCAGTATTTT. Encoded protein: CASPGGDTQYF.

In this sample, this clonotype turned up many times. The gene calls are TRBV6-1 and TRBJ1-2; D ambiguous. CDR3 length equals 13 residues. Per germline, CDR1 MNHNS and CDR2 SASEGT. V was clipped by 8 bases and J by 4 bases, with 14 bases between them. The CDR3: CASHGEGLYGYTF. In DNA form, the CDR3 reads TGTGCCAGCCATGGGGAGGGCCTCTATGGCTACACCTTC.

This clonotype was counted at least ten times. The V call is TRBV7-8, the J call TRBJ2-7; a weak D match, TRBD1 (6 bases). V gave up 5 bases and J gave up 6 bases, with 23 bases separating them. CDR1 is SGHVS, CDR2 FQNEAQ, per germline. The CDR3 is 16 residues long. The CDR3 sequence is CASSPRETGTLFEQYF. The CDR3 DNA sequence: TGTGCCAGCAGCCCACGTGAAACCGGGACATTGTTCGAGCAGTACTTC.

This chain uses TRBV27 with TRBJ1-1; no firm D call. Germline V gene sequence: CDR1 MNHEY, CDR2 SMNVEV (reference sequence). This CDR3 has 13 residues. Trimming removed 2 bases at V and 4 bases at J, with 8 bases between. The CDR3 region has the DNA TGTGCCAGCAGTTTAAGACCGAGCACTGAAGCTTTCTTT. It encodes CASSLRPSTEAFF.

In this sample, this clonotype turned up many times. V and J are TRBV19 and TRBJ1-5, with D perhaps matching TRBD1 (6 bases). Trimming shortened V by 4 bases and J by 0 bases, and 13 bases separated the two germline ends. The CDR3 is made up of 16 amino acids. CDR1 and CDR2 (germline): LNHDA, SQIVND (reference sequence). The DNA of the CDR3 is TGTGCCAGTAGTAGGCGGGGGGGCCTTAGCAATCAGCCCCAGCATTTT. As protein: CASSRRGGLSNQPQHF.

This clonotype was seen a handful of times. The rearrangement uses TRBV3-1 and TRBJ2-2, with TRBD2 matching 9 bases. The CDR3 contains 15 residues. Unmatched junction bases numbered 4, after V lost 3 bases and J lost 5 bases. The V gene's germline CDR1 is LGHDT and CDR2 YNNKEL (reference sequence). The CDR3 is CASSQAGGGTGELFF. CDR3 DNA sequence: TGTGCCAGCAGCCAGGCGGGAGGGGGTACCGGGGAGCTGTTTTTT.

This chain uses TRBV7-6 with TRBJ1-3; TRBD1 aligns across 7 bases. CDR3 size: 15 residues. V was clipped by 5 bases and J by 1 base; unmatched bases: 5. Germline V gene data show CDR1 as SGHVS and CDR2 as FNYEAQ. CDR3 sequence: CASSTETGSGNTIYF. As DNA, the CDR3 is TGTGCCAGCAGCACTGAGACAGGGTCTGGAAACACCATATATTTT. Using reference TRBV7-6 and TRBJ1-3 for the parts outside the CDR3, the full variable domain is GAGVSQSPRYKVTKRGQDVALRCDPISGHVSLYWYRQALGQGPEFLTYFNYEAQQDKSGLPNDRFSAERPEGSISTLTIQRTEQRDSAMYRCASSTETGSGNTIYFGEGSWLTVV.

Many counts were recorded for this clonotype. The chain combines TRBV7-2 with TRBJ2-7, with 7 bases matching TRBD1. The CDR3 contains 13 residues. V was clipped by 5 bases and J by 5 bases; unmatched bases: 6. In germline, CDR1 is SGHTA, CDR2 FQGNSA. DNA for the CDR3: TGTGCCAGCAGCATCGGGACAGCGCACGAGCAGTACTTC. Translated: CASSIGTAHEQYF.

This clonotype was found many times. The chain couples TRBV4-2 to TRBJ1-2; no definite D call. V was clipped by 0 bases and J by 0 bases, with 8 bases between them. Germline V CDR1 and CDR2: LGHNA, YNFKEQ. There are 15 residues in the CDR3. Here the CDR3 reads CASSQDPGANYGYTF. CDR3 sequence (DNA): TGTGCCAGCAGCCAAGACCCAGGCGCTAACTATGGCTACACCTTC.

This clonotype showed up many times. This sequence joins TRBV5-4 and TRBJ2-7; TRBD2 matches at 7 bases. Germline assignment: CDR1 SGHNT and CDR2 YYREEE (reference sequence). The CDR3 runs to 14 residues. V lost 3 bases to trimming and J lost 7 bases; unmatched junction nucleotides: 10. CDR3 nucleotides: TGTGCCAGCAGCTCCGGGACTACACCCGGGGAGCAGTACTTC. Translation gives CASSSGTTPGEQYF.

This clonotype was seen a handful of times. The V call is TRBV15, the J call TRBJ1-2; TRBD1 agrees at 8 bases. The CDR3 runs 15 residues. CDR1 is LNHNV, CDR2 YYDKDF, per germline (reference sequence). Unmatched junction bases numbered 13, after V lost 5 bases and J lost 8 bases. This CDR3 reads CATSERKQGAGGYTF. CDR3 nucleotides: TGTGCCACCAGCGAGAGGAAGCAGGGGGCGGGAGGCTACACCTTC.

This clonotype was counted between two and nine times. The chain couples TRBV4-3 to TRBJ1-6; TRBD1 matches 9 bases. With 0 bases clipped from V and 7 bases from J, the junction kept 10 bases outside the gene matches. The CDR3 loop spans 18 amino acids. Looked up from germline, CDR1 is LGHNA and CDR2 is YSLEER. In DNA form, the CDR3 reads TGCGCCAGCAGCCAAGATGGGTTCGGGACAGGGCTAAATTCACCCCTCCACTTT. Translated, it gives CASSQDGFGTGLNSPLHF.

This clonotype was detected only a few times. The V gene is TRBV12-3 or TRBV12-4, the J gene TRBJ2-1; a possible D gene is TRBD2 (6 bases). This CDR3 spans 16 amino acids. Trimming cost V 1 base and J 0 bases, with 10 bases left between them. The CDR3, as DNA: TGTGCCAGCAGTTTAGTCGGGGGAGGCTCCTACAATGAGCAGTTCTTC. Translation: CASSLVGGGSYNEQFF.

V and J are TRBV20-1 and TRBJ1-5, with D possibly TRBD1 on 6 matching bases. The CDR3 extends over 13 amino acids. Trimming took 6 bases from V and 4 from J, leaving 13 bases between them. Germline V lookup: CDR1 DFQATT, CDR2 SNEGSKA (reference sequence). CDR3 sequence: CSASTGLNQPQHF. The CDR3 coding sequence is TGCAGTGCCTCAACAGGGTTGAATCAGCCCCAGCATTTT.

There are a few counts of this clonotype. The V call is TRBV6-5, the J call TRBJ1-5; 8 bases line up with TRBD1. Germline CDR1 reads MNHEY; CDR2 reads SVGAGI. Losses at the gene ends were 5 bases for V and 5 bases for J; bases not matched to a gene: 8. The CDR3 is made up of 15 amino acids. The CDR3: CASSREGRGHQPQHF. The DNA for the CDR3 is TGTGCCAGCAGTCGAGAGGGCAGGGGGCATCAGCCCCAGCATTTT.

Concerning this clonotype itself: At one of its ends the junction is not consistent with the germline gene, which may arise from a read error. The chain carries TRBV7-8 and TRBJ2-7, with D perhaps matching TRBD1 or TRBD2 (6 bases each). Per germline, CDR1 SGHVS and CDR2 FQNEAQ. The CDR3 covers 13 residues. The CDR3 DNA sequence: TGTGTCAGCACCGAGAGGGGGGCGCGCGAGCAGTACTTC. It codes for CVSTERGAREQYF.

This clonotype was counted many times. The rearrangement joins TRBV12-3 or TRBV12-4 to TRBJ2-7; D uncertain. The germline V and J ends were trimmed by 3 bases and 10 bases, with 10 bases remaining between them. The CDR3 has 11 residues. Written as DNA, the CDR3 is TGTGCCAGCAGTTTTGGGCTCGGCCAGTACTTC. It encodes CASSFGLGQYF.

The chain combines TRBV19 with TRBJ2-6, with no clear D. V dropped 7 bases and J dropped 0 bases, with 10 bases sitting between them. This CDR3 has 15 amino acids. Germline lookup yields CDR1 LNHDA and CDR2 SQIVND (reference sequence). The CDR3 DNA follows: TGTGCCAGTAAGTTGGCCTCCTCTGGGGCCAACGTCCTGACTTTC. The encoded protein is CASKLASSGANVLTF.

This clonotype showed up many times. The J gene is TRBJ1-5, the V gene TRBV6-1, with D uncertain. This CDR3 contains 16 residues. Trimming pared 1 base from V and 1 base from J, leaving 11 bases between. Per germline, CDR1 MNHNS and CDR2 SASEGT. Written as DNA, the CDR3 is TGTGCCAGCAGTGAAGAATCGGGTACCAGCAATCAGCCCCAGCATTTT. This gives the protein CASSEESGTSNQPQHF.

This clonotype occurred a few times. J is TRBJ1-4 and V is TRBV5-6; tentative D call: TRBD1 (5 bases). V was trimmed by 3 bases and J by 5 bases, leaving 11 bases between them. This CDR3 has 14 residues. Germline V CDR1 and CDR2: SGHDT, YYEEEE. The CDR3 is CASSWGTVNEKLFF. The DNA for the CDR3 is TGTGCCAGCAGCTGGGGGACCGTAAATGAAAAACTGTTTTTT.

This clonotype was recorded many times. The chain uses TRBV20-1 and TRBJ2-3, with D tentatively TRBD2 (6 bases). V was pared by 5 bases and J by 3 bases, with 12 bases between. CDR1 is DFQATT, CDR2 SNEGSKA, per germline (reference sequence). This CDR3 region has 13 residues. CDR3 DNA: TGCAGTGCTTCCCGCGGGGTTACAGATACGCAGTATTTT. This translates into CSASRGVTDTQYF.

This clonotype showed up just a few times. The J gene is TRBJ2-3, the V gene TRBV5-4; D is ambiguous. This CDR3 has 15 residues. V lost 0 bases and J lost 4, with 12 bases in between. Per germline, CDR1 SGHNT and CDR2 YYREEE (reference sequence). CDR3 nucleotides: TGTGCCAGCAGCTTGGAAGTCGGCAGGTCAGATACGCAGTATTTT. Its protein product is CASSLEVGRSDTQYF.

Only a few counts were recorded for this clonotype. This chain joins TRBV12-5 and TRBJ2-7; 9 nucleotides agree with TRBD2. After removal of 4 bases from V and 6 bases from J, the junction contained 4 bases not matched to a gene. Germline-derived CDR1 and CDR2 are LGHNT and FRNRAP. The CDR3 has 13 amino acids. The CDR3 region is CASGSAGGAEQYF. CDR3 DNA sequence: TGTGCTAGTGGTTCGGCGGGGGGGGCCGAGCAGTACTTC. The variable domain in full, completed from reference TRBV12-5 and TRBJ2-7, reads DARVTQTPRHKVTEMGQEVTMRCQPILGHNTVFWYRQTMMQGLELLAYFRNRAPLDDSGMPKDRFSAEMPDATLATLKIQPSEPRDSAVYFCASGSAGGAEQYFGPGTRLTVT.

This clonotype was counted many times. The V gene is TRBV7-9, the J gene TRBJ2-2, with D unresolved. Trimming shortened V by 0 bases and J by 3 bases, and 2 bases separated the two germline ends. This CDR3 comprises 13 residues. Per the germline V gene, CDR1 is SEHNR and CDR2 is FQNEAQ (reference sequence). In nucleotides, the CDR3 is TGTGCCAGCAGCTTAGCAGACACCGGGGAGCTGTTTTTT. Translation: CASSLADTGELFF.

The chain is built from TRBV25-1 and TRBJ1-2; D not certain. This CDR3 contains 16 residues. Germline V gene sequence: CDR1 MGHDK, CDR2 SYGVNS. V was trimmed by 0 bases and J by 0 bases, leaving 11 bases between them. The CDR3 reads CASSEYKDDTNYGYTF. The DNA of the CDR3 is TGTGCCAGCAGTGAATATAAAGACGATACTAACTATGGCTACACCTTC.